Described below is a single T cell receptor beta chain sequence and its context. Its antigen is undetermined. The source of the sample is a study of CXCR3-negative and CXCR3-positive naive CD8 T cells. On the study more broadly: About 140 million TRB reads in total, about 1.5 +/- 0.3 million per library. Notes on the study in general: The authors found comparable surface CD5 between naive subsets and inferred TCR strength from TRB CDR3 properties. Naive cells used TRBV-TRBJ genes in much the same way whether CXCR3-negative or CXCR3-positive; memory cells did not. For CXCR3-positive naive cells, TRB CDR3s were more hydrophobic than those of CXCR3-negative naive cells.

Researchers sorted roughly 310,000 cells of each CD8+ T cell subset in triplicate. The CDR3 totals 15 residues. In germline, CDR1 is SQVTM, CDR2 ANQGSEA. The authors made the TRB cDNA libraries by 5' RACE using UMI labels. After re-calling the 5' RACE reads, TCRdb lists one entry per CDR3 protein, DNA absent. Found here are around 160,000 distinct CDR3 sequences; the top ten clones hold 0.25% to 0.3%. This TCR derives from a human donor in good health. Some clones in this sample may be carry-over from other donors' samples. This chain links TRBV29-1 with TRBJ2-1; as DNA is missing, the TRBD2 call by TCRdb cannot be tested. Sequenced input: naive CXCR3+ CD8+ T cells from blood. Sample subset: CD45RO-CCR7+CD27+CD95- naive CD8+ T cells expressing CXCR3 (TNR3+). Here the CDR3 reads CSVEGVAGVRNEQFF.